Each of the 4 T cell receptor beta chains below was sequenced from the same sample in a study of cytomegalovirus exposure and HLA in healthy donors. PCR amplification relied on 60 Vbeta primers (plus 13 Jbeta primers). Generated by immunoSEQ multiplex PCR, the TCRdb table keeps only in-frame clones and is missing some. The sample has about 200,000 clones; approximately 83% are singletons. The sequencing input was PBMCs. The receptors come from a girl between 5 and 17 years old in good health and CMV-seronegative.

This clone was observed a handful of times. V and J are TRBV7-2 and TRBJ2-3, with unresolved D. The germline V and J ends were trimmed by 3 bases and 2 bases, with 15 bases remaining between them. From germline, CDR1 is SGHTA and CDR2 FQGNSA. The CDR3 is 16 residues long. The CDR3 nucleotides are TGTGCCAGCAGCTTGTACGGAGAGACGGCCACAGATACGCAGTATTTT. Protein sequence: CASSLYGETATDTQYF.

This sequence joins TRBV4-1 and TRBJ2-1, with TRBD2 as a possible D gene (6 bases). V was shortened by 4 bases and J by 0 bases, with 13 bases between the two germline ends. This CDR3 spans 16 amino acids. The germline gives CDR1 MGHRA, CDR2 YSYEKL. CDR3: CASSPPRGSSYNEQFF. CDR3 sequence (DNA): TGCGCCAGCAGCCCGCCCCGGGGGAGCTCCTACAATGAGCAGTTCTTC.

Note on this clone: The junction does not match germline at one end; this may be a read error. The gene calls are TRBV7-3 and TRBJ1-1; 9 nucleotides line up with TRBD1. Germline V CDR1 and CDR2: SGHTA, FQGTGA. This CDR3 spans 16 amino acids. The chain's CDR3 is CASSLTGGLRDTEAFF. The CDR3 coding sequence is TGTGCCAGCAGCCTAACAGGGGGCCTCAGGGACACTGAAGCTTTCTTT.

This chain uses TRBV11-2 with TRBJ1-4; D is unclear. Trimming took off 3 bases at V and 7 bases at J, with 12 bases between the two ends. CDR3 length: 14 amino acids. Germline CDR1 is SGHAT and CDR2 is FQNNGV. The CDR3, as DNA: TGTGCCAGCAGCTTTAAGGGAGGCGGTGAAAAACTGTTTTTT. Its translation: CASSFKGGGEKLFF.